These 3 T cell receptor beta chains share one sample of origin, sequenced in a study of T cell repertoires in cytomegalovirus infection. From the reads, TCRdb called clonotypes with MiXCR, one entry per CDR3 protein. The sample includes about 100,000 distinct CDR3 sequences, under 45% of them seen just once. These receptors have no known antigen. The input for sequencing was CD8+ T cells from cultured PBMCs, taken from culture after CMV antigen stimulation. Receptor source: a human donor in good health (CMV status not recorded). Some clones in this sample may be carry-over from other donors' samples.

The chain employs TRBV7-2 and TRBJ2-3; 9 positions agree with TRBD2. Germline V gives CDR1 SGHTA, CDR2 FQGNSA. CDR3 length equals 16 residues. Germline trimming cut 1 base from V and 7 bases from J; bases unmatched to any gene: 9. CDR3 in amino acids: CASSLEAGGLANTQYF. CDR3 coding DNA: TGTGCCAGCAGCTTAGAGGCGGGGGGGCTGGCGAATACGCAGTATTTT.

CDR3 nucleotide sequence: TGCGCCAGCAGCTTGGTGGGGGCCTGGAACACTGAAGCTTTCTTT. This encodes CASSLVGAWNTEAFF. V and J are TRBV5-1 and TRBJ1-1; maybe TRBD1 (6 bases). V lost 0 bases to trimming and J lost 1 base, with 10 bases between them. This CDR3 comprises 15 residues. Germline CDR1 SGHRS, CDR2 YFSETQ.

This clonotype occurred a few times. For the CDR3, the DNA is TGTGCCAGCAGTCCCCCCGAGGGGGGGGCCTACGAGCAGTACTTC. Protein sequence: CASSPPEGGAYEQYF. The V gene is TRBV28, the J gene TRBJ2-7; tentatively, D is TRBD2 (7 bases). V was clipped by 5 bases and J by 2 bases, with 16 bases between them. The CDR3 is made up of 15 amino acids. Germline assignment: CDR1 MDHEN and CDR2 SYDVKM.